Listed below are T cell receptor beta chains from one sample, sequenced in a study of neoadjuvant nivolumab and ipilimumab in lung cancer. Clones were sequenced by immunoSEQ multiplex PCR, and TCRdb holds only the in-frame ones, with some missing. Among about 26,000 clones listed, approximately 78% were seen once. Sample: tumor tissue, taken after neoadjuvant nivolumab, alone or with ipilimumab, at or shortly before surgery. The receptor set was obtained from an adult with non-small cell lung cancer. The CDR3 runs from the conserved cysteine through the conserved F or W. The order of the fields is D gene, clone size, J gene, V gene, CDR3 DNA, CDR3 protein. D genes are given only for firm matches. The size of a clone is reported for some rows only, either as once, few or many, or as a class for expanded clones.

NA | NA | TRBJ1-5 | TRBV6-5 | TGTGCCAGCAGGTTAAAGGGCAATAGCAATCAGCCCCAGCATTTT | CASRLKGNSNQPQHF
NA | NA | TRBJ2-7 | TRBV2 | TGTGCCAGCAGTGGACACCTCGACGAGCAGTACTTC | CASSGHLDEQYF
NA | NA | TRBJ2-7 | TRBV4-1 | TGCGCCAGCAGCCAAGAAAACGGGGAATCCTACGAGCAGTACTTC | CASSQENGESYEQYF
NA | NA | TRBJ2-7 | TRBV11-3 | TGTGCCAGCAGCTCCCCCGTGGGGTTTTACGAGCAGTACTTC | CASSSPVGFYEQYF
NA | NA | TRBJ2-7 | TRBV5-1 | TGCGCCAGCAAAAAGACAGTGAACCTCTACGAGCAGTACTTC | CASKKTVNLYEQYF
TRBD1 | NA | TRBJ2-7 | TRBV29-1 | TGCAGCTCCCTCGGGACAGGGCCGGACGAGCAGTACTTC | CSSLGTGPDEQYF
NA | few | TRBJ2-1 | TRBV7-9 | TGTGCCAGCAGCTTGAGGGGGGGAGGCCTCTCCTACAATGAGCAGTTCTTC | CASSLRGGGLSYNEQFF
NA | NA | TRBJ2-7 | TRBV7-9 | TGTGCCAGCAGCTCTCTCGACTACGCCTACGGGGAGCAGTACTTC | CASSSLDYAYGEQYF
TRBD2 | NA | TRBJ2-5 | TRBV6-1 | TGTGCCAGCAGGGCGGGGGGGGCGGAGACCCAGTACTTC | CASRAGGAETQYF
TRBD2 | NA | TRBJ2-3 | TRBV28 | TGTGCCAGCAGTTTATGCGGTCCGGGAGGGCCTACAGATACGCAGTATTTT | CASSLCGPGGPTDTQYF
TRBD1 | NA | TRBJ2-1 | TRBV6-5 | TGTGCCAGCGGTCACCGGGACAGGGGAAGCAATGAGCAGTTCTTC | CASGHRDRGSNEQFF
TRBD2 | NA | TRBJ2-1 | TRBV7-9 | TGTGCCAGCGGAGCGGTGGGAGGGCCCTACAATGAGCAGTTCTTC | CASGAVGGPYNEQFF
TRBD1 | NA | TRBJ2-2 | TRBV14 | TGTGCCAGCAGCCGGCGCGGGACAGGGATGAGCACCGGGGAGCTGTTTTTT | CASSRRGTGMSTGELFF
TRBD1 | NA | TRBJ2-4 | TRBV19 | TGTGCCAGTAGGGACAGGGACGAAAACATTCAGTACTTC | CASRDRDENIQYF
NA | NA | TRBJ1-3 | TRBV5-6 | TGTGCCAGCAGCTGGGGGGTTGGAAACACCATATATTTT | CASSWGVGNTIYF
NA | NA | TRBJ1-2 | TRBV11-2 | TGTGCCAGCAGCTTTGGGGACTATGGCTACACCTTC | CASSFGDYGYTF
NA | once | TRBJ1-1 | TRBV19 | TGTGCCAGTAGTACCCGGACATTTAACACTGAAGCTTTCTTT | CASSTRTFNTEAFF